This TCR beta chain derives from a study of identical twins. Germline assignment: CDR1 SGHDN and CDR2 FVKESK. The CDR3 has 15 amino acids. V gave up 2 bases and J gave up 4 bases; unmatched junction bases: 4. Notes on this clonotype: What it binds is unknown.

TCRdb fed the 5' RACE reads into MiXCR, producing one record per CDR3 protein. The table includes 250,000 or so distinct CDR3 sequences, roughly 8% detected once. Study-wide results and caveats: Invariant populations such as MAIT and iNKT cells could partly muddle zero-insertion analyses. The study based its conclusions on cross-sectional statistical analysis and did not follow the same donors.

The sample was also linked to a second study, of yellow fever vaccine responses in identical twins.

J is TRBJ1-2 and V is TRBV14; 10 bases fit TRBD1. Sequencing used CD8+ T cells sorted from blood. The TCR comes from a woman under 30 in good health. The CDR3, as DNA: TGTGCCAGCAGCCAAACGGGACAGGGGAGCTATGGCTACACCTTC. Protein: CASSQTGQGSYGYTF.